This is a list of T cell receptor beta chains from one sample in a study of prognosis after radiotherapy for stage I lung cancer. TCRdb re-derived calls from the multiplex PCR reads in MiXCR, one entry per CDR3 protein. The sample records roughly 30,000 distinct CDR3 sequences, over 45% being singletons. The input for sequencing was PBMCs, taken before or after stereotactic body radiation therapy (not recorded which). The receptors here all came from a donor over 45 with non-small cell lung cancer. CDR3s include the opening cysteine and the closing phenylalanine or tryptophan. A D gene is named only where the DNA matches it firmly. The size entry is marked missing in some rows and otherwise reads once, few, many or a size class.

clone_size,cdr3_length,d_call,v_call,j_call,cdr3_nt,cdr3_aa
many,14,TRBD2,TRBV6-2/TRBV6-3,TRBJ2-2,TGTGCCAGCCGGGGGGGAGGCGGTACCGGGGAGCTGTTTTTT,CASRGGGGTGELFF
few,14,.,TRBV6-1,TRBJ1-2,TGTGCCAGCAGTGAAGGGACATCGATTTATGGCTACACCTTC,CASSEGTSIYGYTF
many,14,TRBD2,TRBV7-9,TRBJ2-1,TGTGCCAGCAGCTTAGCCCTAGCGGGAACCGAGCAGTTCTTC,CASSLALAGTEQFF
many,14,.,TRBV12-3/TRBV12-4,TRBJ2-2,TGTGCCAGCAACACGCGGGGAAACACCGGGGAGCTGTTTTTT,CASNTRGNTGELFF
.,14,TRBD1,TRBV11-2,TRBJ2-7,TGTGCCAGCAGCCTAGACAGGGGGCCCTACGAGCAGTACTTC,CASSLDRGPYEQYF
.,16,TRBD1,TRBV28,TRBJ2-7,TGTGCCAGCAGCCAAGAGTTTTTGGGACAGGGCTACGAGCAGTACTTC,CASSQEFLGQGYEQYF
.,12,.,TRBV3-1,TRBJ2-3,TGTGCCAGCAGCCCCGGTAGGGATACGCAGTATTTT,CASSPGRDTQYF
.,13,.,TRBV5-4,TRBJ1-6,TGTGCCAGCAGCTTTTCAACGAATTCACCCCTCCACTTT,CASSFSTNSPLHF
many,13,.,TRBV7-8,TRBJ1-1,TGTGCCAGCAGCTTAAGGGGGAAGACTGAAGCTTTCTTT,CASSLRGKTEAFF
many,15,.,TRBV5-1,TRBJ2-3,TGCGCCAGCAGCTTGAGCCCCACAGGCACAGATACGCAGTATTTT,CASSLSPTGTDTQYF
.,13,.,TRBV27,TRBJ2-7,TGTGCCAGCAGGGCTATCGGTCTTGTCGAGCAGTACTTC,CASRAIGLVEQYF
many,14,TRBD2,TRBV30,TRBJ2-6,TGTGCCTGGGCGGGGGGCCCTGGGGCCAACGTCCTGACTTTC,CAWAGGPGANVLTF
once,19,.,TRBV6-2/TRBV6-3,TRBJ2-6,TGTGCCAGCAGTTACTTTCGGGGGCAAATCAGATCTGGGGCCAACCTCCTGACTTTC,CASSYFRGQIRSGANLLTF
many,12,.,TRBV20-1,TRBJ2-7,TGCAGTGCCCCGGACAGCCTCTACGAGCAGTACTTC,CSAPDSLYEQYF
many,16,.,TRBV6-2/TRBV6-3,TRBJ2-3,TGTGCCAGCAGAGGGACCCAAAACCCGAGGGCAGATACGCAGTATTTT,CASRGTQNPRADTQYF
.,15,TRBD1,TRBV6-2/TRBV6-3,TRBJ1-2,TGTGTCAGCAGGACAGGGGGGACATCTGGCTATGGCTACACCTTC,CVSRTGGTSGYGYTF
many,14,.,TRBV25-1,TRBJ2-3,TGTGCCAGCAGTGAAAGGATAAGCACAGATACGCAGTATTTT,CASSERISTDTQYF
many,16,.,TRBV14,TRBJ1-1,TGTGCCAGCAGCCCGTGGAGGGGCGGTGGAGGAGCTGAAGCTTTCTTT,CASSPWRGGGGAEAFF
.,16,.,TRBV12-3/TRBV12-4,TRBJ2-7,TGTGCTAGCAGTGCCCACTATCAGGGGCGGGGCGGTTGTCAGTACTTC,CASSAHYQGRGGCQYF
.,15,.,TRBV19,TRBJ2-3,TGTGCCAGTAGTAGTTTGGGCCCTAGCACAGATACGCAGTATTTT,CASSSLGPSTDTQYF
.,13,.,TRBV12-3/TRBV12-4,TRBJ2-2,TGTGCCAGCAGTCTGGGATGTACCGGGGGGCTGTTTTTT,CASSLGCTGGLFF
many,14,.,TRBV18,TRBJ1-1,TGTGCCAGCTCACCAGGATTAGAGAACACTGAAGCTTTCTTT,CASSPGLENTEAFF
.,15,.,TRBV20-1,TRBJ2-3,TGCAGTGCTAGCCTCCCAGGGGCTAGCACAGATACTCAGTATTTT,CSASLPGASTDTQYF
many,14,.,TRBV7-3,TRBJ2-7,TGTGCCAGCAGCTTATCGGAAGGGATCGGCGAGCAGTACTTC,CASSLSEGIGEQYF
.,17,.,TRBV11-2,TRBJ2-6,TGTGCCAGCAGCTTGGCTGGGAACGAGGCTGGGTCCAACGTCCTGACTTTC,CASSLAGNEAGSNVLTF
many,13,.,TRBV20-1,TRBJ1-1,TGCAGTGCTCCGGGACGGTCTGCGGCTGAAGCTTTCTTT,CSAPGRSAAEAFF
many,17,TRBD1,TRBV14,TRBJ2-3,TGTGCCAGCAGCCAAGACCCCCCGGGACAGGGTAGAGATACGCAGTATTTT,CASSQDPPGQGRDTQYF
.,16,.,TRBV24-1,TRBJ2-2,TGTGCCACCAGTGATTTGGGCAGTGGGGACACCGGTGAGCTGTTTTTT,CATSDLGSGDTGELFF
many,15,TRBD2,TRBV11-2,TRBJ2-3,TGTGCCAGCAGCCTGCTTAGCGGGAGTGCAGATACGCAGTATTTT,CASSLLSGSADTQYF
many,17,.,TRBV19,TRBJ2-4,TGTGCCAGTAGTATAGCTACGATCGGGCCAGCCAAAAACATTCAGTACTTC,CASSIATIGPAKNIQYF
many,13,TRBD1,TRBV20-1,TRBJ1-2,TGCAGTGCTCCGGGACAGGCGAACTATGGCTACACCTTC,CSAPGQANYGYTF
.,15,.,TRBV10-3,TRBJ2-3,TGTGCCATCAGGGGAGCGGTAGCCCCCACAGATACGCATTATTTT,CAIRGAVAPTDTHYF
many,14,TRBD2,TRBV9,TRBJ2-2,TGTGCCAGCAGTGAGCGGGAAAGGACCGGGGAGCTGTTTTTT,CASSERERTGELFF
medium-sized,11,.,TRBV7-2,TRBJ2-1,TGTGCCAGCAGCTTAGAGGCGGAGCGGTTCTTC,CASSLEAERFF
many,13,.,TRBV6-5,TRBJ1-1,TGTGCCAGCAGTTACGAGGCAGCCCTGCTGGCTTTCTTT,CASSYEAALLAFF
many,15,.,TRBV9,TRBJ2-3,TGTGCCAGCAGCGTAGATCCCCGGGGCACAGATACGCAGTATTTT,CASSVDPRGTDTQYF
once,15,TRBD1,TRBV30,TRBJ1-2,TGTGCCTGGAGCCGACAGGGGGCGGGGGGTTATGGCTACACCTTC,CAWSRQGAGGYGYTF
many,16,.,TRBV7-9,TRBJ2-3,TGTGCCAGCAGCTCCCCGCCAGGGCGAAGCACAGATACGCAGTATTTT,CASSSPPGRSTDTQYF
.,14,TRBD1,TRBV4-2,TRBJ1-5,TGTGCCAGCAGCCAGGGACAGGGGAATCAGCCCCAGCATTTT,CASSQGQGNQPQHF
.,15,.,TRBV6-1,TRBJ2-3,TGTGCCAGCAGCCAGACAGTGGCGGGGACAGATACGCAGTATTTT,CASSQTVAGTDTQYF
.,20,.,TRBV19,TRBJ2-1,TGTGCGAGGGAGGTGAGGGAGTCTTCGCCGGCGCAAAGCTCCTACAATGAGCAGTTCTTC,CAREVRESSPAQSSYNEQFF
.,18,.,TRBV6-1,TRBJ1-5,TGTGCCAGCAGACCCGACAGTGGGGGGGGGGGGGACAATCAGCCCCAGCATTTT,CASRPDSGGGGDNQPQHF
many,12,.,TRBV9,TRBJ1-1,TGTGCCAGCACAGGGGCCAACACTGAAGCTTTCTTT,CASTGANTEAFF